A single TCR beta chain is shown here with its context. Its matching antigen is unknown. The data stem from a study of shared clonotypes between healthy human individuals. Study conclusions and caveats: Naive subsets generally had larger estimated richness than memory subsets. The sharing of 4.5% to 5% of naive CD4 clonotypes was seen across several donors.

Trimming took 0 bases from V and 3 from J; bases not matched to a gene: 14. Per germline, CDR1 SGHRS and CDR2 YFSETQ. The CDR3 has 18 amino acids. How the authors handled the data: ImmunoSEQ output lacked quality scores and full-length reads, limiting matched filtering. The assay was immunoSEQ multiplex PCR, and TCRdb's table has in-frame clones only and misses some. D and trimming come from the DNA, and the V and J calls and clone size come from that table. The sample holds over 100,000 clones, roughly 70% seen once. Specimen: memory CD8+ T cells sorted from blood. Subset: CD45RO+ cells pooled with CCR7-negative TemRA cells. The V call is TRBV5-1, the J call TRBJ2-7, with TRBD2 matching 8 bases. The receptor comes from a woman in her twenties or thirties in good health. The CDR3 loop reads CASSLVVRGPSGYYEQYF. The CDR3 DNA is TGCGCCAGCAGCTTGGTGGTAAGAGGTCCTAGCGGGTACTACGAGCAGTACTTC. The full variable domain, its missing parts supplied by reference TRBV5-1 and TRBJ2-7, is KAGVTQTPRYLIKTRGQQVTLSCSPISGHRSVSWYQQTPGQGLQFLFEYFSETQRNKGNFPGRFSGRQFSNSRSEMNVSTLELGDSALYLCASSLVVRGPSGYYEQYFGPGTRLTVT.